The TCR beta chain under discussion was sequenced for a study of blood T cell repertoires in COVID-19. About the study: The United States, Italy and Spain were the sources of the acute and convalescent COVID-19 samples.

Data came from immunoSEQ multiplex PCR; TCRdb stores just in-frame clones and leaves some out. The sample lists about 110,000 clones, around four fifths occurring once. The sample consisted of peripheral blood. This receptor was identified in a woman in her 70s with acute or convalescent COVID-19.

The CDR3 DNA sequence: TGTGCCAGCAGCTTGAACGCGGGGGGCGCAGGGGCTTTCTTT. This sequence encodes CASSLNAGGAGAFF. V usage is TRBV5-5 and J usage is TRBJ1-1; perhaps TRBD1 as D (6 bases). This CDR3 has 14 residues. Germline assignment: CDR1 SGHKS and CDR2 YYEKEE (reference sequence). The V end lost 1 base, the J end lost 11 bases, and 18 bases lay between the germline ends.